This T cell receptor beta chain was sequenced during a study of neurological immune-mediated disorders. Study-wide results and caveats: HTLV-1-associated myelopathy had the most TCR clonal expansion, and multiple sclerosis had the least, less than healthy controls. TCR-beta repertoires seemed private in all groups, with no expanded CDR3 amino acid sequences shared.

Time point indicated: longitudinal time-point 1 (baseline). Unsorted libraries used 2 million PBMCs kept at -80 degrees C. cDNA was made by 5'RACE with 10-nucleotide random UMIs. TCRdb processed the 5' RACE reads anew with MiXCR; each CDR3 protein has one entry. This table holds 60,000 to 90,000 distinct CDR3 sequences, 10% found once. The table lists this clonotype with many counts. Its specificity is not known. The germline V and J ends were trimmed by 4 bases and 4 bases, with 17 bases remaining between them. This CDR3 is built from 15 residues. Germline CDR1 and CDR2: MNHNS and SASEGT. The source material was PBMCs. The chain recombines TRBV6-1 with TRBJ2-7; no clear D. The TCR sequence derives from a man under 40 in good health. The CDR3: CASSVVWADLYEQYF. The CDR3 DNA sequence: TGTGCCAGCAGTGTGGTTTGGGCGGATTTGTACGAGCAGTACTTC.